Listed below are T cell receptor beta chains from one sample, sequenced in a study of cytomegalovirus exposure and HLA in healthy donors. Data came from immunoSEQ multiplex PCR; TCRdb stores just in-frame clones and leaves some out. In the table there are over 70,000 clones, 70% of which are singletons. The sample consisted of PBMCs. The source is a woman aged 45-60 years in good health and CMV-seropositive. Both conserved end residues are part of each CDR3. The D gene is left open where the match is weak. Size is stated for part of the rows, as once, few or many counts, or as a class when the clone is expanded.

CDR3nt: TGTGCCAGCAGTTACTGGGCTAGGAGCGAGGGTGAGCAGTTCTTC; CDR3aa: CASSYWARSEGEQFF; len: 15; j_gene: TRBJ2-1; v_gene: TRBV6-5; abundance: NA; d_gene: NA
CDR3nt: TGCGCCAGCAGTGGTGATCCTAGGGGCTATGGCTACACCTTC; CDR3aa: CASSGDPRGYGYTF; len: 14; j_gene: TRBJ1-2; v_gene: TRBV10-2; abundance: NA; d_gene: NA
CDR3nt: TGTGCCAGCAGTTTGGGGACAGGGAGTAATCAGCCCCAGCATTTT; CDR3aa: CASSLGTGSNQPQHF; len: 15; j_gene: TRBJ1-5; v_gene: TRBV28; abundance: NA; d_gene: TRBD1
CDR3nt: TGCAGCGTTGATTCTAGCGAGAACACAGATACGCAGTATTTT; CDR3aa: CSVDSSENTDTQYF; len: 14; j_gene: TRBJ2-3; v_gene: TRBV29-1; abundance: NA; d_gene: NA
CDR3nt: TGTGCCAGCACCCCCTTGAATCTAGGCACAGATACGCAGTATTTT; CDR3aa: CASTPLNLGTDTQYF; len: 15; j_gene: TRBJ2-3; v_gene: TRBV7-9; abundance: NA; d_gene: NA
CDR3nt: TGTGCCAGCAGCCTACAGGGGAATAATTCACCCCTCCACTTT; CDR3aa: CASSLQGNNSPLHF; len: 14; j_gene: TRBJ1-6; v_gene: TRBV7-2; abundance: NA; d_gene: TRBD1
CDR3nt: TGTGCCAGCAGCCCCTTAGGGACAGGGCATACCTACGAGCAGTACTTC; CDR3aa: CASSPLGTGHTYEQYF; len: 16; j_gene: TRBJ2-7; v_gene: TRBV5-8; abundance: NA; d_gene: TRBD1
CDR3nt: TGCGCCAGCAGCCTGACTAGCGGGAGATACGAGCAGTACTTC; CDR3aa: CASSLTSGRYEQYF; len: 14; j_gene: TRBJ2-7; v_gene: TRBV5-1; abundance: NA; d_gene: TRBD2
CDR3nt: TGTGCCAGCAAATACCGGACAGAACTTAATCAGCCCCAGCATTTT; CDR3aa: CASKYRTELNQPQHF; len: 15; j_gene: TRBJ1-5; v_gene: TRBV6-1; abundance: NA; d_gene: NA
CDR3nt: TGTGCCAGCAGACGGACAGGGGGTTACTACGAGCAGTACTTC; CDR3aa: CASRRTGGYYEQYF; len: 14; j_gene: TRBJ2-7; v_gene: TRBV6-6; abundance: few; d_gene: TRBD1
CDR3nt: TGTGCCACCAGCAGAGATCGAGGACAGGGAGGCACCGGGGAGCTGTTTTTT; CDR3aa: CATSRDRGQGGTGELFF; len: 17; j_gene: TRBJ2-2; v_gene: TRBV15; abundance: few; d_gene: TRBD1
CDR3nt: TGTGCCTGGAGTGGGCAGGGGAACACCATATATTTT; CDR3aa: CAWSGQGNTIYF; len: 12; j_gene: TRBJ1-3; v_gene: TRBV30; abundance: NA; d_gene: NA
CDR3nt: TGTGCCAGCAGCTTAGCGGTAACACAGGGTCTGTGGGAGCAGTACTTC; CDR3aa: CASSLAVTQGLWEQYF; len: 16; j_gene: TRBJ2-7; v_gene: TRBV7-9; abundance: NA; d_gene: NA
CDR3nt: TGTGCCAGCAGCTTATTGACAGGAGGTAACACTGAAGCTTTCTTT; CDR3aa: CASSLLTGGNTEAFF; len: 15; j_gene: TRBJ1-1; v_gene: TRBV28; abundance: NA; d_gene: NA
CDR3nt: TGTGCCAGCAGCGTAACCGGGACAGGGGCCTACGAGCAGTACTTC; CDR3aa: CASSVTGTGAYEQYF; len: 15; j_gene: TRBJ2-7; v_gene: TRBV7-2; abundance: NA; d_gene: TRBD1
CDR3nt: TGTGCCAGCAGCGTCGCTGGACAGGGGGCTCTTGAGACCCAGTACTTC; CDR3aa: CASSVAGQGALETQYF; len: 16; j_gene: TRBJ2-5; v_gene: TRBV5-5; abundance: NA; d_gene: TRBD1
CDR3nt: TGTGCCAGCAGCCTTACAGGGGGAGAAGTTCAGTACTTC; CDR3aa: CASSLTGGEVQYF; len: 13; j_gene: TRBJ2-4; v_gene: TRBV5-6; abundance: NA; d_gene: TRBD1
CDR3nt: TGTGCCTGGAAGACAGGGGTGGCGACTAATGAAAAACTGTTTTTT; CDR3aa: CAWKTGVATNEKLFF; len: 15; j_gene: TRBJ1-4; v_gene: TRBV30; abundance: NA; d_gene: TRBD1
CDR3nt: TGTGCCAGCAGCTTCCCCACAGGAGCCTACAATGAGCAGTTCTTC; CDR3aa: CASSFPTGAYNEQFF; len: 15; j_gene: TRBJ2-1; v_gene: TRBV5-4; abundance: few; d_gene: NA
CDR3nt: TGTGCCAGCCAAGGTCGCGGTAATGAAAAACTGTTTTTT; CDR3aa: CASQGRGNEKLFF; len: 13; j_gene: TRBJ1-4; v_gene: TRBV6-5; abundance: NA; d_gene: NA
CDR3nt: TGTGCCAGCAGCCCAAGACCGACAGGGGCCGGTTTGGGGACTGAAGCTTTCTTT; CDR3aa: CASSPRPTGAGLGTEAFF; len: 18; j_gene: TRBJ1-1; v_gene: TRBV13; abundance: NA; d_gene: TRBD1
CDR3nt: TGTGCCAGCAGCCCTAGCGGGGGATCCTACGAGCAGTACTTC; CDR3aa: CASSPSGGSYEQYF; len: 14; j_gene: TRBJ2-7; v_gene: TRBV9; abundance: once; d_gene: TRBD2
CDR3nt: TGTGCCAGCAGTGAAGAAATGTCCGGACTAGCGGGACCCTCCTACGAGCAGTACTTC; CDR3aa: CASSEEMSGLAGPSYEQYF; len: 19; j_gene: TRBJ2-7; v_gene: TRBV6-1; abundance: NA; d_gene: TRBD2
CDR3nt: TGTGCCAGCAGAAAACAGGGCGCGGGTGAAAAACTGTTTTTT; CDR3aa: CASRKQGAGEKLFF; len: 14; j_gene: TRBJ1-4; v_gene: TRBV6-5; abundance: NA; d_gene: NA
CDR3nt: TGTGCCAGCAGTTTGTACGGACAGGAGAACACTGAAGCCTTCTTT; CDR3aa: CASSLYGQENTEAFF; len: 15; j_gene: TRBJ1-1; v_gene: TRBV27; abundance: NA; d_gene: TRBD1
CDR3nt: TGTGCCAGCAGCTTAGCCGACAGGGTTGAGCAGTACTTC; CDR3aa: CASSLADRVEQYF; len: 13; j_gene: TRBJ2-7; v_gene: TRBV7-6; abundance: NA; d_gene: TRBD1
CDR3nt: TGTGCCAGCAGCTTCCCCCCGGGACAGCTCCATGGCTACACCTTC; CDR3aa: CASSFPPGQLHGYTF; len: 15; j_gene: TRBJ1-2; v_gene: TRBV7-2; abundance: NA; d_gene: TRBD1
CDR3nt: TGTGCCAGCAGTGGACTAGCGCTCTCCTACGAGCAGTACTTC; CDR3aa: CASSGLALSYEQYF; len: 14; j_gene: TRBJ2-7; v_gene: TRBV2; abundance: few; d_gene: TRBD2
CDR3nt: TGTGCCAGCAGCTTTGGACTAGCGGGGGGTGGTTCCTACAATGAGCAGTTCTTC; CDR3aa: CASSFGLAGGGSYNEQFF; len: 18; j_gene: TRBJ2-1; v_gene: TRBV5-4; abundance: NA; d_gene: TRBD2
CDR3nt: TGTGCCAGCAGTCACCCCGGGACTAGCGACGAGCAGTACTTC; CDR3aa: CASSHPGTSDEQYF; len: 14; j_gene: TRBJ2-7; v_gene: TRBV27; abundance: NA; d_gene: TRBD2